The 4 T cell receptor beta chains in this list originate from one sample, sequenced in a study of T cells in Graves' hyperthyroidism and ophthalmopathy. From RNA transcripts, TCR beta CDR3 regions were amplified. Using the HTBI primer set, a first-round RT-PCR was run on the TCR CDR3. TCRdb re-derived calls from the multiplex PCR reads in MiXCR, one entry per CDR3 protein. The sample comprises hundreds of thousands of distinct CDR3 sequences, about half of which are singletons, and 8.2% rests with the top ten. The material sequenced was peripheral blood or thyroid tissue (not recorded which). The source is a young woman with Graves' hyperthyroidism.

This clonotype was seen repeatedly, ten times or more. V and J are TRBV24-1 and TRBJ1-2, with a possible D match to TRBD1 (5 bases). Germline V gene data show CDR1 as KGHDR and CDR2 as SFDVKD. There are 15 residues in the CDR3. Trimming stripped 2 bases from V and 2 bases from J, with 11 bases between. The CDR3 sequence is CATSDSGTSNYGYTF. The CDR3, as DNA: TGTGCCACCAGTGATTCAGGGACGTCGAACTATGGCTACACCTTC.

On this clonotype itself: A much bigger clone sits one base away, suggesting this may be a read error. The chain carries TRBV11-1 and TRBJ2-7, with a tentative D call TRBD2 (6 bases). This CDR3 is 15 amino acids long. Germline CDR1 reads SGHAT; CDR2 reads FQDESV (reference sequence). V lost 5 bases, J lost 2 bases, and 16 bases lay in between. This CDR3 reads CASSGRGDGPYEQYF. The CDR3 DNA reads TGTGCCAGCAGCGGGCGCGGGGACGGGCCCTACGAGCAGTACTTC.

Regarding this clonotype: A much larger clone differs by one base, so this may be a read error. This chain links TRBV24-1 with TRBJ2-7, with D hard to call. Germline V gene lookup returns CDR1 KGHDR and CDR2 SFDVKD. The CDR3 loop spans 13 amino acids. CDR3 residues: CAASDPGYYEQYF. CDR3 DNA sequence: TGTGCCGCCAGTGACCCCGGATACTACGAGCAGTACTTC.

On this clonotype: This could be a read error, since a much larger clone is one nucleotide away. CDR3 region: CASILAHLNQPQHF. In DNA, the CDR3 is TGTGCCAGCATCTTAGCCCACCTCAATCAGCCCCAGCATTTT. The rearrangement uses TRBV7-2 and TRBJ1-5; D unresolved. From germline, CDR1 is SGHTA and CDR2 FQGNSA. This CDR3 spans 14 amino acids.